The present T cell receptor (beta chain) was sequenced within a study of regulatory T cells in long-lasting Graves disease. This clonotype showed up many times. Time point meaning: newly diagnosed GD, antithyroid drugs for less than 3 months. After RNA was extracted from PBMCs, the TCR library was made from it. It was by American Thyroid Association guidelines that Graves' disease was diagnosed. Building the TCR beta libraries relied on iRepertoire HTBI primers, and CDR3 regions underwent Arm-PCR. TCRdb used MiXCR to reprocess the multiplex PCR reads, holding one entry per CDR3 protein. The repertoire has about 240,000 distinct CDR3 sequences, 20% to 25% of them found once; the top ten carry roughly 14%. This CDR3 has 13 amino acids. Germline assignment: CDR1 LGHNA and CDR2 YSLEER. Trimming shortened V by 1 base and J by 5 bases, and 8 bases separated the two germline ends.

This receptor was identified in a female donor with Graves disease. The chain has TRBV4-3 and TRBJ2-5; D ambiguous. The source was peripheral blood mononuclear cells (PBMCs), collected at new diagnosis, from a patient treated with antithyroid drugs. The CDR3 DNA reads TGCGCCAGCAGCCAAGGACGTTGGGAGACCCAGTACTTC. This sequence encodes CASSQGRWETQYF.